Sequencing of this TCR beta chain was carried out in a study of OX40 agonist ivuxolimab in advanced cancers. As for the study in general: Patients undergoing dose escalation presented with hepatocellular carcinoma, melanoma, renal cell or head and neck cancer.

This clone has a handful of counts. TCRdb's copy holds only in-frame clones and misses some; the assay was immunoSEQ multiplex PCR. The table lists approximately 70,000 clones, roughly four fifths of them singletons, with roughly 6.3% in the top ten. The receptor comes from an adult with an advanced solid tumor such as melanoma, head and neck, liver or kidney cancer. The sequencing here drew on CD4+ or CD8+ T cells sorted from blood, taken in a trial of the OX40 agonist ivuxolimab.

CDR3: CAWSARGNEQFF. Here the CDR3 DNA reads TGTGCCTGGAGCGCCAGGGGCAATGAGCAGTTCTTC. The rearrangement uses TRBV30 and TRBJ2-1; D is possibly TRBD1 (6 bases). The CDR3 totals 12 residues. Between the trimmed V and J ends, which lost 3 bases and 6 bases, there was a span of 9 bases. Germline V CDR1 and CDR2: GTSNPN, SVGIG (reference sequence).